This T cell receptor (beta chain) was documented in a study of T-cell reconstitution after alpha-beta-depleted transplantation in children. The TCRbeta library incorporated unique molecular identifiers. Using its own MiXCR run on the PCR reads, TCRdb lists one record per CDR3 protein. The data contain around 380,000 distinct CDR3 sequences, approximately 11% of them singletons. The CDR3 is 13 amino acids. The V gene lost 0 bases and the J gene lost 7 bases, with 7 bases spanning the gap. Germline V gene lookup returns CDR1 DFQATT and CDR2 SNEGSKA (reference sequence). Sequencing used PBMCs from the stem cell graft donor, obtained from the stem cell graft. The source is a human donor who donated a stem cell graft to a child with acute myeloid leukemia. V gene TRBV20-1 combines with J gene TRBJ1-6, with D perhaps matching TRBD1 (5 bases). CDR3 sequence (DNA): TGCAGTGCTAGAGATGGGGCCAATTCACCCCTCCACTTT. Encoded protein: CSARDGANSPLHF.